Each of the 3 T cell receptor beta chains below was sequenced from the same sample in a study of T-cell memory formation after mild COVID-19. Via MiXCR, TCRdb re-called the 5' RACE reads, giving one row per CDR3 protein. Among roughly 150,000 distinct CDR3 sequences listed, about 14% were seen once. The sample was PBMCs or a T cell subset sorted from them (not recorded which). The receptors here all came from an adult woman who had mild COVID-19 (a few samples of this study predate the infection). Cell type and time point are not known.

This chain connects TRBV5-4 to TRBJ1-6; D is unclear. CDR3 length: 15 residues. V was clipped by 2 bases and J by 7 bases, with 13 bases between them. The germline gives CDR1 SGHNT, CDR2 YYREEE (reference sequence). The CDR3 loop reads CASSFKELRNSPLHF. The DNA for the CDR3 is TGTGCCAGCAGCTTCAAGGAATTGCGGAATTCACCCCTCCACTTT.

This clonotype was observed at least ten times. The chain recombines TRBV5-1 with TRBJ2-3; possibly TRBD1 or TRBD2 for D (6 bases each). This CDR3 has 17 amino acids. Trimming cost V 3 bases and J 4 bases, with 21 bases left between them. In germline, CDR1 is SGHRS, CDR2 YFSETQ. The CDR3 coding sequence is TGCGCCAGCAGCTCCCAGGACAGCGGGTTTAATCCAGATACGCAGTATTTT. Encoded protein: CASSSQDSGFNPDTQYF.

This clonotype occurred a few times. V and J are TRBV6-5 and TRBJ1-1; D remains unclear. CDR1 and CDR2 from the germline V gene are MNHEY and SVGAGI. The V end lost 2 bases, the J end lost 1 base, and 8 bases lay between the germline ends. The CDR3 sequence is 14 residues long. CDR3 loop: CASSYGQTNTEAFF. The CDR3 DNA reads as TGTGCCAGCAGTTACGGTCAGACGAACACTGAAGCTTTCTTT.